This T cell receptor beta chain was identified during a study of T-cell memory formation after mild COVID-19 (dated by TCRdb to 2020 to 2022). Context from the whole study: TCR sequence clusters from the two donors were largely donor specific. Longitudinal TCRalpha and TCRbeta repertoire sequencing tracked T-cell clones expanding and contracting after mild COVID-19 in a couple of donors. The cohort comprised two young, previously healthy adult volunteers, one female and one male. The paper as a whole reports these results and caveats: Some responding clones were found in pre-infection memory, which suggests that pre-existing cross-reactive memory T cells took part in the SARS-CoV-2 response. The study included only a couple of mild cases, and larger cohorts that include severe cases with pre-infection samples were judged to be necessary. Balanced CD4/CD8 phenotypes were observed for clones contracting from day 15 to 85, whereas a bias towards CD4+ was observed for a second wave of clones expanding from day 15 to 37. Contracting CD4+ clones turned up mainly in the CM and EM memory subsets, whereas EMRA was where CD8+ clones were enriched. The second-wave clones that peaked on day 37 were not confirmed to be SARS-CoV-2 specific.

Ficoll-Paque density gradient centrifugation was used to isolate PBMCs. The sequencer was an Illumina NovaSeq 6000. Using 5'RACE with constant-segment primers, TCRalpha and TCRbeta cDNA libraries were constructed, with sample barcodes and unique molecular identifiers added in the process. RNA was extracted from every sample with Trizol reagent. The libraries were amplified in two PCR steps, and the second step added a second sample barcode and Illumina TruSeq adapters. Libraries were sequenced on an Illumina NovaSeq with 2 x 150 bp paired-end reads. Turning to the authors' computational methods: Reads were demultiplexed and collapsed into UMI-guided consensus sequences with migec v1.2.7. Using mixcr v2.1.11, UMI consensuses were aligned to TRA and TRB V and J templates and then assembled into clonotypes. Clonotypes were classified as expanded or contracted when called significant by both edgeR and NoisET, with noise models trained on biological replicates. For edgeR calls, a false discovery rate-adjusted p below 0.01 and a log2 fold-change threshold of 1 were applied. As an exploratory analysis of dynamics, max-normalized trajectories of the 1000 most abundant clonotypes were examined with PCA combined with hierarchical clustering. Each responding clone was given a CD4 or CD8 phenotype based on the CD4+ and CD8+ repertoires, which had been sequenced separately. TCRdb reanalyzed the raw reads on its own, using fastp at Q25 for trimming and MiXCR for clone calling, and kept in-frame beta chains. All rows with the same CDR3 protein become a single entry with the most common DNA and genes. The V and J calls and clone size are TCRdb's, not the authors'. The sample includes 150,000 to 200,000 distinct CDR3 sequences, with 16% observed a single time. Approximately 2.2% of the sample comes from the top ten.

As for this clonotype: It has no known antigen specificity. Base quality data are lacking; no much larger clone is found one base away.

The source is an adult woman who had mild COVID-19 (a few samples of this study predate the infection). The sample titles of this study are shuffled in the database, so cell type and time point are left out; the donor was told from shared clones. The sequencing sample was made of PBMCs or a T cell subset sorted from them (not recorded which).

CDR3 protein: CSARVQAGGYTF. The nucleotide sequence reads as follows: TGCAGTGCTAGAGTTCAGGCAGGTGGCTACACCTTC. The chain was built from TRBV20-1 and TRBJ1-2; the D gene is not confidently resolved. Between the V and J ends, shortened by 1 base and 7 bases respectively, the junction contains 10 bases. The CDR3 numbers 12 residues from cysteine through phenylalanine. Just CDR3 DNA is preserved here, 36 bases in frame from base 1. Reading the germline V gene (reference sequence) gives CDR1 DFQATT and CDR2 SNEGSKA.